This TCR beta chain was found in a study of T cells in Graves' hyperthyroidism and ophthalmopathy. V was shortened by 0 bases and J by 3 bases, with 10 bases between the two germline ends. This CDR3 is 14 amino acids long. Germline V gene sequence: CDR1 SGDLS, CDR2 YYNGEE. To note about this clonotype: Its antigen is as yet unknown.

It was considered stable Graves' hyperthyroidism when ophthalmopathy did not progress within 18 months. There were TCR beta CDR3 regions amplified from RNA transcripts. HTBI primers were the set used in a first-round RT-PCR of the TCR CDR3. TCRdb itself ran the multiplex PCR reads through MiXCR, one entry per CDR3 protein. The sample has more than 650,000 distinct CDR3 sequences, less than 15% seen once. The study, taken as a whole, reports: Among clonotypes expanded in thyroid above 0.001, most were also found in blood.

The material sequenced was blood. This chain connects TRBV9 to TRBJ2-7, with a tentative D call TRBD2 (5 bases). The clonotype comes from a woman aged 18-29 years with Graves' hyperthyroidism. This CDR3 reads CASSVGSVGYEQYF. The CDR3 DNA follows: TGTGCCAGCAGCGTAGGTAGCGTGGGCTACGAGCAGTACTTC. The variable domain in full, completed from reference TRBV9 and TRBJ2-7, reads DSGVTQTPKHLITATGQRVTLRCSPRSGDLSVYWYQQSLDQGLQFLIQYYNGEERAKGNILERFSAQQFPDLHSELNLSSLELGDSALYFCASSVGSVGYEQYFGPGTRLTVT.